In this sample, the clone carrying this TCR beta chain turned up a few times. The source of the sample is a study of blood T cell repertoires in COVID-19. Whole-study context: Acute and convalescent COVID-19 specimens originated in the United States, Italy and Spain. The analysed material was cDNA or gDNA that came from T cells, B-cell-depleted T cells, or PBMCs.

Trimming at V came to 6 bases and at J to 8 bases, leaving 3 bases not matched to a gene. CDR3 length: 13 amino acids. Germline assignment: CDR1 ENHRY and CDR2 SYGVKD. Under the authors' procedure: From reference gene primer amplification, estimates of nucleated cell counts were derived. Assay used: immunoSEQ multiplex PCR; TCRdb lists only in-frame clones, some missing. V and J calls and clone size follow that table, whereas D and trimming were derived from the DNA. Of around 180,000 clones in the sample, roughly 77% were seen once. The chain recombines TRBV10-3 with TRBJ2-1; TRBD2 agrees at 11 bases. The specimen was peripheral blood. The sequence was collected from a man between 65 and 85 years old with active or convalescent COVID-19. The CDR3 DNA reads as TGTGCCATCAGCGTGACTAGCGGGGATGAGCAGTTCTTC. Residues: CAISVTSGDEQFF.